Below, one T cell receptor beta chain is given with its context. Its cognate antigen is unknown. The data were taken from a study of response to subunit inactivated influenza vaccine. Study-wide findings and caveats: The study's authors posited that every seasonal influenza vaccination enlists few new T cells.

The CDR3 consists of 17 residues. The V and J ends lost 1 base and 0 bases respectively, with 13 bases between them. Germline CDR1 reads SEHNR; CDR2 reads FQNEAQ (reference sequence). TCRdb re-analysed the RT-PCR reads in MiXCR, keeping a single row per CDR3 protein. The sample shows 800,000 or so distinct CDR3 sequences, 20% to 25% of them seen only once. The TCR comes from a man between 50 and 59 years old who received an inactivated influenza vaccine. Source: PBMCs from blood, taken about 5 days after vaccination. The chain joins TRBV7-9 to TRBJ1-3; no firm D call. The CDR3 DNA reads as TGTGCCAGCAGCTTAGGGCAGAGCAGTCGCTCTGGAAACACCATATATTTT. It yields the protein CASSLGQSSRSGNTIYF.